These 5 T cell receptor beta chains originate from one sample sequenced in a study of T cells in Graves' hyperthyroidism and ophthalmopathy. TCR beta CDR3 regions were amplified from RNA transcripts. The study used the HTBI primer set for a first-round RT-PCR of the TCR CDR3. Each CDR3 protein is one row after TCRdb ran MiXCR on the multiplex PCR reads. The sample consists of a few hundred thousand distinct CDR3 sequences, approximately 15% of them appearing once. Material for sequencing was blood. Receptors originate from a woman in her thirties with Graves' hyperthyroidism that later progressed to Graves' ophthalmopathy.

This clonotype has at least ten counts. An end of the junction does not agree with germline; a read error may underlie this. CDR3 loop: CASRIEGFGYGYTF. The CDR3 DNA reads TGTGCCAGTAGAATAGAGGGGTTCGGGTATGGCTACACCTTC. This sequence joins TRBV19 and TRBJ1-2; maybe TRBD1 (5 bases). CDR3 size: 14 residues. CDR1 is LNHDA, CDR2 SQIVND, per germline (reference sequence).

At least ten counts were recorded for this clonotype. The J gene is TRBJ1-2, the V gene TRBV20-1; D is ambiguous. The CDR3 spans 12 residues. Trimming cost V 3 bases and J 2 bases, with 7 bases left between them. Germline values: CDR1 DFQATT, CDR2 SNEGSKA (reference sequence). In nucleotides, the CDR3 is TGCAGTGCTAGTCCCCAGAACTATGGCTACACCTTC. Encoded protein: CSASPQNYGYTF.

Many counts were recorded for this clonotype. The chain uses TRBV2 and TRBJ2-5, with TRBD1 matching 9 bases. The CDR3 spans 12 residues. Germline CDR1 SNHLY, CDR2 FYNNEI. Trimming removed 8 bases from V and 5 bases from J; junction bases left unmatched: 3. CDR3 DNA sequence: TGTGCCAGCCTCGGACAGGGGGAGACCCAGTACTTC. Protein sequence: CASLGQGETQYF.

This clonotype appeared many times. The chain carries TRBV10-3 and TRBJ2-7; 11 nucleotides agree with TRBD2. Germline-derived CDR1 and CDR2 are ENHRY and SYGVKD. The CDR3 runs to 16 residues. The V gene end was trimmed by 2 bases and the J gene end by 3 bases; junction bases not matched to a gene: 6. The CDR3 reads CAISEASTSGSYEQYF. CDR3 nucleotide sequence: TGTGCCATCAGTGAGGCCTCAACTAGCGGGAGCTACGAGCAGTACTTC.

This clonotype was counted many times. The CDR3 sequence is CASIAGYNNQPQHF. The CDR3 nucleotides read TGTGCCAGTATTGCCGGTTACAACAATCAGCCCCAGCATTTT. J is TRBJ1-5 and V is TRBV19, with D unclear. CDR1 and CDR2 from the germline V gene are LNHDA and SQIVND (reference sequence). The CDR3 contains 14 residues. Trimming stripped 7 bases from V and 3 bases from J, with 13 bases between.